These 4 T cell receptor beta chains were sequenced from one sample in a study of T-cell reconstitution after alpha-beta-depleted transplantation in children. The TCRbeta library was prepared with unique molecular identifiers. One entry per CDR3 protein, called by TCRdb with MiXCR from the PCR reads. This table has a few hundred thousand distinct CDR3 sequences, 10% appearing once. Material: PBMCs, obtained before TCRalphabeta/CD19-depleted stem cell transplant. Source of these receptors: a boy under two years old with acute myeloid leukemia, due to receive a stem cell transplant.

The V gene is TRBV28, the J gene TRBJ1-2; D possibly corresponds to TRBD1 (6 bases). CDR3 length: 14 amino acids. With 3 bases removed from V and 8 bases from J, the gap between germline ends came to 16 bases. The germline V gene encodes CDR1 MDHEN and CDR2 SYDVKM. The CDR3 DNA follows: TGTGCCAGCAGTTTCCCGGACAGCGCAAAGGGCTACACCTTC. It encodes CASSFPDSAKGYTF.

This clonotype was observed at least ten times. Sequence at one end of the junction differs from germline and may be a read error. The chain uses TRBV11-2 and TRBJ2-5; 9 bases align to TRBD1. CDR1 SGHAT and CDR2 FQNNGV come from the germline V gene. There are 16 residues in the CDR3. In DNA form, the CDR3 reads TGTGCCAGCAGCTTATTATTGGGACAGGGACAAGAGACCCATTACTTC. Residues: CASSLLLGQGQETHYF.

At least ten counts were recorded for this clonotype. The chain recombines TRBV28 with TRBJ2-3; D is uncertain. The CDR3 is 15 amino acids. Germline loops: CDR1 MDHEN, CDR2 SYDVKM. Trimming pared 1 base from V and 4 bases from J, leaving 12 bases between. The CDR3 is CASSLLALEADTQYF. CDR3 DNA: TGTGCCAGCAGTTTATTGGCTCTAGAAGCAGATACGCAGTATTTT.

The table lists this clonotype with a few counts. The chain couples TRBV9 to TRBJ2-7; the D gene could be TRBD1 or TRBD2 (6 bases each). The CDR3 loop spans 15 amino acids. Germline V gene lookup returns CDR1 SGDLS and CDR2 YYNGEE. Trimming removed 0 bases from V and 1 base from J, with 11 bases in between. The DNA of the CDR3 is TGTGCCAGCAGCGTAGAGGGGGGACTTTCCTACGAGCAGTACTTC. Translation: CASSVEGGLSYEQYF.